The clone carrying this T cell receptor (beta chain) was counted only a few times. No antigen is known for it. Losses at the gene ends were 5 bases for V and 5 bases for J; bases not matched to a gene: 6. CDR3 size: 14 residues. The germline V gene encodes CDR1 MGHRA and CDR2 YSYEKL. Expressed TCRB transcripts were sequenced because the entire RNA isolate underwent reverse transcription. The table came from immunoSEQ multiplex PCR; TCRdb's copy has only in-frame clones and leaves some out. The repertoire holds 150,000 to 200,000 clones, with roughly 8% as singletons. This record comes from a study of beta chain features in type 1 diabetes. General study results and limits: Type 1 diabetes patients had moderately but significantly shorter TCRB CDR3s in all four CD4+ subsets. Compared to healthy donors, patients appeared to have naive, central memory and Treg TCRB repertoires that were more alike.

This TCR was sampled from a man aged 18-30 years with type 1 diabetes. The V and J genes are TRBV4-1 and TRBJ2-4; 7 bases are a match to TRBD1. The sequencing sample was made of central memory CD4+ T cells from blood. DNA for the CDR3: TGCGCCAGCAGCGAGGCCGGGACAGAAAACATTCAGTACTTC. This translates into CASSEAGTENIQYF.